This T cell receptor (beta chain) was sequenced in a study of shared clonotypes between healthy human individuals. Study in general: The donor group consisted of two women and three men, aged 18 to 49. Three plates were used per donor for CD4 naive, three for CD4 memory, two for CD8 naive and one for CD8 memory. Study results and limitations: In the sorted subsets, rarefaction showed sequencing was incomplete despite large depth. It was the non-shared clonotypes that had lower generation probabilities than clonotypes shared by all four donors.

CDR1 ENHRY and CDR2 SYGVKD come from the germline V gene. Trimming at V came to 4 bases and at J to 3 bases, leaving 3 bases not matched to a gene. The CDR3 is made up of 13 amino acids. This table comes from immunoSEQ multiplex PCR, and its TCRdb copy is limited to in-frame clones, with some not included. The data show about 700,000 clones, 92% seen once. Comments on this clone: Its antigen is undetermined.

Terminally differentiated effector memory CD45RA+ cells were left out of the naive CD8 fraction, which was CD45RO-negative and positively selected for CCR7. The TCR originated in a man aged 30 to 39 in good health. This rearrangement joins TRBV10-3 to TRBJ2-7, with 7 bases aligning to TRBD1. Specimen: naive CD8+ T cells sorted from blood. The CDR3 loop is CAISGQGNYEQYF. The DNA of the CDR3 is TGTGCCATCAGTGGACAGGGAAACTACGAGCAGTACTTC.